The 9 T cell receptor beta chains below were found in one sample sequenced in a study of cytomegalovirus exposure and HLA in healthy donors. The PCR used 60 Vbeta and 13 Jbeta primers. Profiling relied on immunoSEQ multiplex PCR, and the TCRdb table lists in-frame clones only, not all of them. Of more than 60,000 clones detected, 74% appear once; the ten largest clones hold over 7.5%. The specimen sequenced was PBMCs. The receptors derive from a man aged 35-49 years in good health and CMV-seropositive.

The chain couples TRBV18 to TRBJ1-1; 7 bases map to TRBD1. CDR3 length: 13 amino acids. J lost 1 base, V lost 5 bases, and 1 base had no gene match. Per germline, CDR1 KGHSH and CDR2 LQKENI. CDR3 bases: TGTGCCAGCTCAGCAGGGGGGAACACTGAAGCTTTCTTT. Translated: CASSAGGNTEAFF. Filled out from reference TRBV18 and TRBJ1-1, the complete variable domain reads NAGVMQNPRHLVRRRGQEARLRCSPMKGHSHVYWYRQLPEEGLKFMVYLQKENIIDESGMPKERFSAEFPKEGPSILRIQQVVRGDSAAYFCASSAGGNTEAFFGQGTRLTVV.

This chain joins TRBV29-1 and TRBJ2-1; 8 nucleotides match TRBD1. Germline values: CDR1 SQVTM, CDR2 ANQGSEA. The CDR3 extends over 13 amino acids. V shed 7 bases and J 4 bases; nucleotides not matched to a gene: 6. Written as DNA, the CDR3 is TGCAGCGCCTCGGGGACAGGATACAATGAGCAGTTCTTC. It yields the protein CSASGTGYNEQFF.

The CDR3 nucleotides are TGTGCCAGCAGTGAAATGGAGCCGGTGGGGGGGGTGATGGATGAGCAGTTCTTC. This sequence encodes CASSEMEPVGGVMDEQFF. The V call is TRBV6-1, the J call TRBJ2-1, with 7 bases that match TRBD2. Germline V lookup: CDR1 MNHNS, CDR2 SASEGT. The CDR3 is 18 amino acids. V shed 2 bases and J 8 bases; nucleotides not matched to a gene: 18.

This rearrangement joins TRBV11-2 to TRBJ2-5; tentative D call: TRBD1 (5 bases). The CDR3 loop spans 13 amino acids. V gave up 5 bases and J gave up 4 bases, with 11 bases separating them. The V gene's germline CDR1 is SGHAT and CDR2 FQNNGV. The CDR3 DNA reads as TGTGCCAGCAGCCTGGGGCTGCGAGAGACCCAGTACTTC. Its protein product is CASSLGLRETQYF.

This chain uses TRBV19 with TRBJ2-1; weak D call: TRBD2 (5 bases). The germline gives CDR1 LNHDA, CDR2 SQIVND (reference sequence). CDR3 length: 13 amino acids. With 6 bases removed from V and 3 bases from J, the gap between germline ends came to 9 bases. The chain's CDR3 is CASRSGIYNEQFF. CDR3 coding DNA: TGTGCCAGTAGATCGGGGATCTACAATGAGCAGTTCTTC.

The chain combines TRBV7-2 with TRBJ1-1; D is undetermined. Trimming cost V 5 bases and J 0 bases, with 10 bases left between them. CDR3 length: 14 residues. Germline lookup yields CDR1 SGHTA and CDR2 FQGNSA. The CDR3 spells CASSPSGMNTEAFF. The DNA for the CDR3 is TGTGCCAGCAGCCCTTCGGGGATGAACACTGAAGCTTTCTTT.

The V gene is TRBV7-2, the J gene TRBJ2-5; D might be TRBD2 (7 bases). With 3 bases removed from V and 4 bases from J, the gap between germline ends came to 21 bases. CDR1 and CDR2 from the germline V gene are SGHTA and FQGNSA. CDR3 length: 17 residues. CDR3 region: CASSLVRGAHHGETQYF. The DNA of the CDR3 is TGTGCCAGCAGCTTGGTCCGGGGGGCGCATCATGGAGAGACCCAGTACTTC.

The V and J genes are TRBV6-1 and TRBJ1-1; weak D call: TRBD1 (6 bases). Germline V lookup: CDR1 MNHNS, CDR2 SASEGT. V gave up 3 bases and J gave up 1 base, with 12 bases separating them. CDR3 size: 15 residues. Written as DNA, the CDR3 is TGTGCCAGCAGTGATCTGGGGGGGCAGAACACTGAAGCTTTCTTT. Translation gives CASSDLGGQNTEAFF.

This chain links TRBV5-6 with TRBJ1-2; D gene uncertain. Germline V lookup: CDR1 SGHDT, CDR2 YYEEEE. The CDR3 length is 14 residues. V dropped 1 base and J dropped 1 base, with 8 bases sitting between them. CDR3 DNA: TGTGCCAGCAGCTTGTCCACTGTTAACTATGGCTACACCTTC. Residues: CASSLSTVNYGYTF. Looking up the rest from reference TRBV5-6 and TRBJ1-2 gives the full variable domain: DAGVTQSPTHLIKTRGQQVTLRCSPKSGHDTVSWYQQALGQGPQFIFQYYEEEERQRGNFPDRFSGHQFPNYSSELNVNALLLGDSALYLCASSLSTVNYGYTFGSGTRLTVV.